The next 28 T cell receptor beta chains were all read from a single sample in a study of T cells in Graves' hyperthyroidism and ophthalmopathy. The CDR3 regions of TCR beta were amplified from RNA transcripts. Using the HTBI primer set, a first-round RT-PCR was run on the TCR CDR3. TCRdb independently ran MiXCR on the multiplex PCR reads; one entry per CDR3 protein. This repertoire shows 400,000 or so distinct CDR3 sequences, around 13% found once; its top ten account for about 19%. The specimen sequenced was blood. The receptors shown here come from a woman in her 30s with Graves' ophthalmopathy.

The table lists this clonotype with many counts. The rearrangement joins TRBV6-1 to TRBJ2-1, with D unresolved. V was pared by 2 bases and J by 12 bases, with 29 bases between. The germline V gene has CDR1 MNHNS and CDR2 SASEGT. The CDR3 runs to 18 residues. CDR3 in DNA: TGTGCCAGCAGTGAATCGGTTCATTCTGGCTGGCTCAACGGTGGGCAGTTCTTC. Protein product: CASSESVHSGWLNGGQFF.

This clonotype has ten or more counts. The CDR3 is CASRTRTDGTDTQYF. The CDR3 coding sequence is TGTGCCAGCAGGACACGAACGGATGGCACAGATACGCAGTATTTT. V is TRBV6-2 or TRBV6-3 and J is TRBJ2-3; D is undetermined. Germline CDR1 reads MNHEY; CDR2 reads SVGEGT. The ends were cut back, 6 bases at V and 1 base at J, with 14 bases in the middle. This CDR3 is built from 15 residues.

This clonotype was counted ten times or more. The chain couples TRBV20-1 to TRBJ1-1; D is unclear. This CDR3 is 13 amino acids long. In germline, CDR1 is DFQATT, CDR2 SNEGSKA (reference sequence). V was trimmed by 0 bases and J by 0 bases, leaving 5 bases between them. CDR3 sequence (DNA): TGCAGTGCTAGAGATCATCTGAACACTGAAGCTTTCTTT. Amino acid sequence: CSARDHLNTEAFF.

This chain links TRBV28 with TRBJ1-2; TRBD1 matches 10 bases. This CDR3 is built from 17 residues. Looked up from germline, CDR1 is MDHEN and CDR2 is SYDVKM. V was clipped by 3 bases and J by 6 bases; unmatched bases: 13. CDR3 sequence reads: CASSFVVSKGQGNGYTF. CDR3 nucleotides: TGTGCCAGCAGTTTTGTAGTTAGTAAGGGACAGGGGAATGGCTACACCTTC.

This clonotype appeared a single time. The junction departs from the called germline gene at one end, perhaps through a read error. V is TRBV6-1 and J is TRBJ2-7; tentatively, D is TRBD2 (5 bases). This CDR3 is 17 amino acids long. In germline, CDR1 is MNHNS, CDR2 SASEGT. CDR3 protein: CTSTDLGVGRNSYERYF. CDR3 nucleotides: TGTACCAGCACCGATCTCGGGGTCGGGCGGAACTCCTACGAGCGGTACTTC.

This clonotype was seen more than once but under ten times. The chain employs TRBV6-5 and TRBJ1-3; 7 positions match TRBD1. Germline CDR1 is MNHEY and CDR2 is SVGAGI. V shed 0 bases and J 1 base; nucleotides not matched to a gene: 12. This CDR3 is built from 19 residues. The CDR3 nucleotides are TGTGCCAGCAGTTACTCTAGTGGCGGGACAGCAGATTCTGGAAACACCATATATTTT. Encoded protein: CASSYSSGGTADSGNTIYF.

This clonotype was counted many times. V and J are TRBV30 and TRBJ2-3; D is unclear. V shed 2 bases and J shed 2 bases, with 8 bases lying between them. CDR3 size: 13 residues. Germline V gene lookup returns CDR1 GTSNPN and CDR2 SVGIG (reference sequence). The CDR3 is CAWSSQNTDTQYF. CDR3 nucleotides: TGTGCCTGGAGTTCGCAGAACACAGATACGCAGTATTTT.

This chain links TRBV30 with TRBJ1-1; D gene unclear. V lost 0 bases, J lost 0 bases, and 5 bases lay in between. Germline V lookup: CDR1 GTSNPN, CDR2 SVGIG (reference sequence). The CDR3 sequence is 13 residues long. As DNA, the CDR3 is TGTGCCTGGAGTGTAAGTGTGAACACTGAAGCTTTCTTT. Its protein product is CAWSVSVNTEAFF.

This clonotype has at least ten counts. The chain links TRBV7-8 to TRBJ1-5; 8 bases match TRBD1. The junction had 17 bases not matched to a gene; V was cut back by 1 base and J by 6 bases. The CDR3 is 19 amino acids. Germline V lookup: CDR1 SGHVS, CDR2 FQNEAQ. CDR3 amino acids: CASSLDRGQVNSFVQPQHF. In DNA form, the CDR3 reads TGTGCCAGCAGCTTAGACCGGGGACAGGTTAATTCCTTCGTTCAGCCCCAGCATTTT.

J is TRBJ2-1 and V is TRBV10-3; no clear D. Trimming cost V 4 bases and J 1 base, with 8 bases left between them. This CDR3 comprises 14 residues. The germline CDR1 and CDR2 sequences are ENHRY and SYGVKD. CDR3 DNA: TGTGCCATCAGTGCTAGTAGTTCCTACAATGAGCAGTTCTTC. Translation gives CAISASSSYNEQFF.

This clonotype was seen a handful of times. This sequence joins TRBV20-1 and TRBJ2-1, with 8 nucleotides matching TRBD2. The CDR3 has 13 amino acids. The germline V gene encodes CDR1 DFQATT and CDR2 SNEGSKA (reference sequence). Trimming at V came to 6 bases and at J to 1 base, leaving 2 bases not matched to a gene. The CDR3 DNA reads as TGCAGTGCCTTAGCGGGGTCCTACAATGAGCAGTTCTTC. Encoded protein: CSALAGSYNEQFF.

This clonotype was counted at least ten times. The chain joins TRBV19 to TRBJ1-5; 10 nucleotides agree with TRBD1. CDR3 length: 14 residues. Trimming at V came to 8 bases and at J to 5 bases, leaving 6 bases not matched to a gene. Looked up from germline, CDR1 is LNHDA and CDR2 is SQIVND (reference sequence). The DNA for the CDR3 is TGTGCCAGTTTGGGCGGGACAGGGGATCAGCCCCAGCATTTT. It translates to CASLGGTGDQPQHF.

This clonotype occurred many times. The rearrangement links TRBV6-2 or TRBV6-3 to TRBJ1-5, with 7 nucleotides matching TRBD1. Trimming cost V 0 bases and J 6 bases; bases outside gene matches: 17. The V gene's germline CDR1 is MNHEY and CDR2 SVGEGT. The CDR3 contains 19 residues. In nucleotides, the CDR3 is TGTGCCAGCAGTTACTCGTCCTTTGGGCTGGGACAGTTAAGTCAGCCCCAGCATTTT. It is translated as CASSYSSFGLGQLSQPQHF.

This clonotype came up many times. The chain recombines TRBV3-1 with TRBJ1-4, with 12 bases matching TRBD1. After removal of 1 base from V and 8 bases from J, the junction contained 14 bases not matched to a gene. Germline assignment: CDR1 LGHDT and CDR2 YNNKEL (reference sequence). CDR3 length: 19 residues. The CDR3 region has the DNA TGTGCCAGCAGCCAAGGAACCGGGACAGGGGGCGGTATGGACGAAAAACTGTTTTTT. Amino acids: CASSQGTGTGGGMDEKLFF.

This clonotype showed up many times. This rearrangement joins TRBV6-1 to TRBJ2-3, with D unresolved. V lost 5 bases to trimming and J lost 2 bases, with 8 bases between them. CDR3 size: 13 residues. CDR1 is MNHNS, CDR2 SASEGT, per germline. CDR3 bases: TGTGCCAGCAGTCTCACCCCCACAGATACGCAGTATTTT. Its translation is CASSLTPTDTQYF.

The table lists this clonotype with many counts. The chain is built from TRBV12-3 or TRBV12-4 and TRBJ2-7; D may be TRBD2 (5 bases). CDR3 length: 14 amino acids. Trimming removed 3 bases at V and 2 bases at J, with 11 bases between. The CDR3 spells CASSFIGLTYEQYF. As DNA, the CDR3 is TGTGCCAGCAGTTTTATCGGACTGACCTACGAGCAGTACTTC.

This clonotype was observed many times. The rearrangement links TRBV14 to TRBJ2-7, with TRBD1 matching over 9 bases. CDR1 and CDR2 from the germline V gene are SGHDN and FVKESK. The CDR3 runs 15 residues. The V segment lost 4 bases and the J segment 5 bases; nucleotides outside the gene matches: 9. The CDR3 region is CASSPKDRGGHEQYF. CDR3 nucleotides: TGTGCCAGCAGCCCCAAGGACAGGGGAGGCCACGAGCAGTACTTC.

This clonotype has at least ten counts. This chain joins TRBV28 and TRBJ1-3; D gene uncertain. CDR3 size: 15 residues. Trimming stripped 2 bases from V and 1 base from J, with 9 bases between. The germline gives CDR1 MDHEN, CDR2 SYDVKM. The CDR3 DNA reads TGTGCCAGCAGTTTACGTTCCACTTCTGGAAACACCATATATTTT. Translation: CASSLRSTSGNTIYF.

The chain joins TRBV19 to TRBJ2-1; D is perhaps TRBD1 or TRBD2 (7 bases each). CDR1 is LNHDA and CDR2 is SQIVND in the germline V gene (reference sequence). The CDR3 extends over 16 amino acids. The V and J ends lost 4 bases and 7 bases respectively, with 20 bases between them. The CDR3 spells CASSTLPGGASNEQFF. DNA for the CDR3: TGTGCCAGTAGTACCCTCCCAGGGGGGGCCTCAAATGAGCAGTTCTTC.

This clonotype was picked up a small number of times. The chain combines TRBV7-3 with TRBJ1-6, with D possibly being TRBD1 (6 bases). The CDR3 is made up of 16 amino acids. CDR1 and CDR2 from the germline V gene are SGHTA and FQGTGA. Trimming stripped 6 bases from V and 9 bases from J, with 21 bases between. The CDR3 protein is CASRSRAQGNLSPLHF. The CDR3 nucleotides read TGTGCCAGCAGGTCCCGCGCCCAGGGGAACCTTTCACCCCTCCACTTT.

V gene TRBV7-2 combines with J gene TRBJ1-2, with D possibly matching TRBD1 (6 bases). CDR1 is SGHTA, CDR2 FQGNSA, per germline. The CDR3 is 16 residues long. V was pared by 1 base and J by 5 bases, with 17 bases between. The CDR3 protein is CASSLVGRGREYGYTF. The CDR3, as DNA: TGTGCCAGCAGCTTAGTGGGGCGGGGGCGCGAATATGGCTACACCTTC.

This clonotype showed up many times. The rearrangement uses TRBV11-2 and TRBJ2-2; the D gene is possibly TRBD1 (6 bases). The V end lost 6 bases, the J end lost 2 bases, and 25 bases lay between the germline ends. This CDR3 region has 19 residues. CDR1 is SGHAT and CDR2 is FQNNGV in the germline V gene. The CDR3 DNA follows: TGTGCCAGCAGAGGTAACCGGGACACCGAAAACAGAAACACCGGGGAGCTGTTTTTT. Translating gives CASRGNRDTENRNTGELFF.

Comment on this clonotype: This may arise from a read error, as a much more abundant clone is one base away. The CDR3 coding sequence is TGTGCCAGCAGTTATTCTAGGACAGGGGCCTACGAGCAGTACTTC. It translates to CASSYSRTGAYEQYF. This chain uses TRBV6-5 with TRBJ2-7; 9 bases are a match to TRBD1. The V gene's germline CDR1 is MNHEY and CDR2 SVGAGI. Trimming took 3 bases from V and 2 from J; bases not matched to a gene: 5. This CDR3 is 15 amino acids long.

Many counts were recorded for this clonotype. V usage is TRBV18 and J usage is TRBJ1-5; 7 bases are shared with TRBD1. Germline CDR1 KGHSH, CDR2 LQKENI. The CDR3 sequence is 14 residues long. V gave up 9 bases and J gave up 2 bases; unmatched junction bases: 7. CDR3 DNA: TGTGCCAGTTCTGGGCAGGGGGGCAATCAGCCCCAGCATTTT. Protein product: CASSGQGGNQPQHF.

This clonotype was seen many times. A read error may account for a junction end that differs from germline. The gene calls are TRBV2 and TRBJ2-3, with a possible D match to TRBD1 (5 bases). The V gene's germline CDR1 is SNHLY and CDR2 FYNNEI. The CDR3 is 14 residues long. The CDR3 DNA reads as TGTGCCAGCAGTGTTGTTGGCGGCACAGGTACGCAGTATTTT. Amino acids: CASSVVGGTGTQYF.

This clonotype appeared many times. V gene TRBV11-3 combines with J gene TRBJ2-7, with a weak D call TRBD2 (5 bases). Trimming removed 5 bases at V and 2 bases at J, with 7 bases between. The CDR3 spans 12 residues. CDR1 SGHNT and CDR2 YENEEA come from the germline V gene. This CDR3 reads CASSEGAYEQYF. CDR3 bases: TGTGCCAGCAGCGAGGGTGCCTACGAGCAGTACTTC.

This clonotype was seen at least ten times. CDR3 in DNA: TGTGCCAGCAGCTCGAACGCGAATACAGGGGATGAAGCTTTCTTT. This gives the protein CASSSNANTGDEAFF. V gene TRBV6-1 combines with J gene TRBJ1-1; 7 positions agree with TRBD1. Germline loops: CDR1 MNHNS, CDR2 SASEGT. The V gene end was trimmed by 6 bases and the J gene end by 7 bases; junction bases not matched to a gene: 14. The CDR3 has 15 residues.

This clonotype was seen ten or more times. The chain uses TRBV28 and TRBJ2-1, with D hard to call. V was trimmed by 2 bases and J by 7 bases, leaving 9 bases between them. Germline V gives CDR1 MDHEN, CDR2 SYDVKM. This CDR3 has 13 residues. In DNA form, the CDR3 reads TGTGCCAGCAGTTTAGGTAGTCTGAATGAGCAGTTCTTC. Its protein is CASSLGSLNEQFF.